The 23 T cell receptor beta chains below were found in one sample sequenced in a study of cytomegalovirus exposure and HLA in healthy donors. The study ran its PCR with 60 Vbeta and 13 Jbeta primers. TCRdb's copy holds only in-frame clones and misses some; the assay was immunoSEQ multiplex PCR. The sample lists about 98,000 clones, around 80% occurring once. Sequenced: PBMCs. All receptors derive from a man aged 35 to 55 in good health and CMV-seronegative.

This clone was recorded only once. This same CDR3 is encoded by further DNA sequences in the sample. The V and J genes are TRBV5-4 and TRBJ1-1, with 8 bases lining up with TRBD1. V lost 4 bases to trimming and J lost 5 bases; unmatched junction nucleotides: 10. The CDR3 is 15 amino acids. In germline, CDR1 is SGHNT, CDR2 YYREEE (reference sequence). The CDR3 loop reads CASSPRTGGRTEAFF. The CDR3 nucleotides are TGTGCCAGCAGCCCGCGAACAGGGGGACGGACTGAAGCTTTCTTT.

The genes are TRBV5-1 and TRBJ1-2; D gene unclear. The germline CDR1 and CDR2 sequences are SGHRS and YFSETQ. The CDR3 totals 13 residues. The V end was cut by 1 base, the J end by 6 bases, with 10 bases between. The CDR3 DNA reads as TGCGCCAGCAGCTTGCAGGAAACAGATGGCTACACCTTC. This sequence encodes CASSLQETDGYTF.

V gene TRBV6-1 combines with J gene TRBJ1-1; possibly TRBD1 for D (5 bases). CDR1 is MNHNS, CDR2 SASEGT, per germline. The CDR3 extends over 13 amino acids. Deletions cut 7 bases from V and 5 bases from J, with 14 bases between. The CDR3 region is CASIGLRGTEAFF. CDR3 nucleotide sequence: TGTGCCAGCATTGGATTAAGGGGAACTGAAGCTTTCTTT.

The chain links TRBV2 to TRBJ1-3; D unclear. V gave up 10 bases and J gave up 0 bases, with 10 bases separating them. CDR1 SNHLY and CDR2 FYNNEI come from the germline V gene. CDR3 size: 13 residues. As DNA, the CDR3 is TGTGCCAAACGGTGGAGCTCTGGAAACACCATATATTTT. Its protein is CAKRWSSGNTIYF.

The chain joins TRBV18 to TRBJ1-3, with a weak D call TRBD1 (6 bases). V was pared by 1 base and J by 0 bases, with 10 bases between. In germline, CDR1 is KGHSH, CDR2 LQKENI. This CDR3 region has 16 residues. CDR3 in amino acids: CASSPQDSNSGNTIYF. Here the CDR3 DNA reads TGTGCCAGCTCACCACAGGACAGTAACTCTGGAAACACCATATATTTT. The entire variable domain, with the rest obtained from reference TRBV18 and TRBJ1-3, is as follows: NAGVMQNPRHLVRRRGQEARLRCSPMKGHSHVYWYRQLPEEGLKFMVYLQKENIIDESGMPKERFSAEFPKEGPSILRIQQVVRGDSAAYFCASSPQDSNSGNTIYFGEGSWLTVV.

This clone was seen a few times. The CDR3 DNA sequence: TGCGCCAGCAGCTTGGGACAGGGGGGTATCGGCGGCTACACCTTC. It codes for CASSLGQGGIGGYTF. V gene TRBV5-1 combines with J gene TRBJ1-2; 9 bases agree with TRBD1. This CDR3 contains 15 residues. The V segment lost 0 bases and the J segment 8 bases; nucleotides outside the gene matches: 8. Germline V gene lookup returns CDR1 SGHRS and CDR2 YFSETQ.

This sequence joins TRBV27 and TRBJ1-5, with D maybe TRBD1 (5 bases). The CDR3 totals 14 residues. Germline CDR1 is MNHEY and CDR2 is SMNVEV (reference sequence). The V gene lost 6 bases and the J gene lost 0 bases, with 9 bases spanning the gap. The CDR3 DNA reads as TGTGCCAGCAGGCGACAGAATAGCAATCAGCCCCAGCATTTT. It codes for CASRRQNSNQPQHF.

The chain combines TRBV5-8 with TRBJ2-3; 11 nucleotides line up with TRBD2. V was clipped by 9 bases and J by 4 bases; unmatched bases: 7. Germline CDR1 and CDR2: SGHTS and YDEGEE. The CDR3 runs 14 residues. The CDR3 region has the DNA TGTGCCACCAACCCTAGCGGGGGGTCAGATACGCAGTATTTT. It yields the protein CATNPSGGSDTQYF.

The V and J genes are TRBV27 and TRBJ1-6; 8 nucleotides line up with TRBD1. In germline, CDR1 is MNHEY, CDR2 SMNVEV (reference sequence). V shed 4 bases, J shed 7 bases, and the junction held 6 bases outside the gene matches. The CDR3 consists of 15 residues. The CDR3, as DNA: TGTGCCAGCAGTTATGCCCCAGGGGGCAATTCACCCCTCCACTTT. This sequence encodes CASSYAPGGNSPLHF.

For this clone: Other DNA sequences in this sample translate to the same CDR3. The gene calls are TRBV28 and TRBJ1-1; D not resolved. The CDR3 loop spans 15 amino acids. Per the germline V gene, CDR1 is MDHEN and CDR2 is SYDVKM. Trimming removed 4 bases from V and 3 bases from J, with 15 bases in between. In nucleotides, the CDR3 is TGTGCCAGCAGTTCCAGCGGTGGTAGACACACTGAAGCTTTCTTT. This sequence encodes CASSSSGGRHTEAFF. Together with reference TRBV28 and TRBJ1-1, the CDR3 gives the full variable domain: DVKVTQSSRYLVKRTGEKVFLECVQDMDHENMFWYRQDPGLGLRLIYFSYDVKMKEKGDIPEGYSVSREKKERFSLILESASTNQTSMYLCASSSSGGRHTEAFFGQGTRLTVV.

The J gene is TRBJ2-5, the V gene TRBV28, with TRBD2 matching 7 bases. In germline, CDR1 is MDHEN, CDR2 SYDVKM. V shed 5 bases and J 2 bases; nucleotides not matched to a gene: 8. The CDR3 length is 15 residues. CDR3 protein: CASSKNLAVQETQYF. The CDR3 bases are TGTGCCAGCAGTAAAAATCTAGCGGTTCAAGAGACCCAGTACTTC.

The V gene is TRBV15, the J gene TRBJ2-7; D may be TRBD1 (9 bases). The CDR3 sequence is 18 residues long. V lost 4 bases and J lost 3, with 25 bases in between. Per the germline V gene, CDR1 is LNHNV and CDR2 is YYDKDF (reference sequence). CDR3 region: CATSTKGPGGTGIYEQYF. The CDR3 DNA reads TGTGCCACCAGCACTAAAGGGCCGGGGGGGACAGGGATCTACGAGCAGTACTTC.

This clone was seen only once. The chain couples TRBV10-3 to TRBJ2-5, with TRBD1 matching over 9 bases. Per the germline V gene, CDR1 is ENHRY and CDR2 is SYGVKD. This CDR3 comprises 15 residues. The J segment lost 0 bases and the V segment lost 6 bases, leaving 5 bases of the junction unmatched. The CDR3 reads CAISRDRVNQETQYF. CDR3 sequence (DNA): TGTGCCATCAGCAGGGACAGGGTTAACCAAGAGACCCAGTACTTC.

In DNA form, the CDR3 reads TGTGCCACCAGCGGTCAGGGTTACTCTGGGGCCAACGTCCTGACTTTC. It specifies CATSGQGYSGANVLTF. The chain uses TRBV15 and TRBJ2-6; TRBD1 might be the D (5 bases). This CDR3 contains 16 residues. Germline-derived CDR1 and CDR2 are LNHNV and YYDKDF (reference sequence). Deletions cut 5 bases from V and 0 bases from J, with 11 bases between.

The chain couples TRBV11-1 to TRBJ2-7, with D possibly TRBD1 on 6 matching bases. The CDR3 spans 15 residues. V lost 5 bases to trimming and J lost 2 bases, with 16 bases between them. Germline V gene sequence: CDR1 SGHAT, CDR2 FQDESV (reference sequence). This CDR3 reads CASSLGRTATYEQYF. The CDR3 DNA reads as TGTGCCAGCAGCCTAGGAAGGACAGCCACCTACGAGCAGTACTTC.

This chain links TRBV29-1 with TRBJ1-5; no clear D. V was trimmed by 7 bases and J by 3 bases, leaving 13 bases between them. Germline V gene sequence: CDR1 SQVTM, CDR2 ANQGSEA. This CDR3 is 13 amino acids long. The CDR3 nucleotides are TGCAGCGCCCTGGAGGATCTCAATCAGCCCCAGCATTTT. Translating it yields CSALEDLNQPQHF.

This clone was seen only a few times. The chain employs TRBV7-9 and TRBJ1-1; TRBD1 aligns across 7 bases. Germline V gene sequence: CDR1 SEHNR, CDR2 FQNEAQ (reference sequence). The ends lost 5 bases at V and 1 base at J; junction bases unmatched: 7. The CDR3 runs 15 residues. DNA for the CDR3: TGTGCCAGCAGCCGAGACAGGGTAGAGAACACTGAAGCTTTCTTT. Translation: CASSRDRVENTEAFF. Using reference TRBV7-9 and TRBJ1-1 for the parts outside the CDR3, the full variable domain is DTGVSQNPRHKITKRGQNVTFRCDPISEHNRLYWYRQTLGQGPEFLTYFQNEAQLEKSRLLSDRFSAERPKGSFSTLEIQRTEQGDSAMYLCASSRDRVENTEAFFGQGTRLTVV.

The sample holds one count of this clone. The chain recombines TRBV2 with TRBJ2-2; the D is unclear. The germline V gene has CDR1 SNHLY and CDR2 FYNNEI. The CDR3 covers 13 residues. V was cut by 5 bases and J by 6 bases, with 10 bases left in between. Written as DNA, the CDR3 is TGTGCCAGCAGTCTCCGCGCGGCCGGGGAGCTGTTTTTT. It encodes CASSLRAAGELFF. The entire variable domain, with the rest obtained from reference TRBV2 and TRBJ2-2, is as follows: EPEVTQTPSHQVTQMGQEVILRCVPISNHLYFYWYRQILGQKVEFLVSFYNNEISEKSEIFDDQFSVERPDGSNFTLKIRSTKLEDSAMYFCASSLRAAGELFFGEGSRLTVL.

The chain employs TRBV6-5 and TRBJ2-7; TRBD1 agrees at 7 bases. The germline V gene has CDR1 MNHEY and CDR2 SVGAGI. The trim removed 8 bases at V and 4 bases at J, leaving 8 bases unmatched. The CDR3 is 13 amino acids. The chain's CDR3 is CASCPGQLYEQYF. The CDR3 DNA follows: TGTGCCAGCTGCCCGGGACAGTTGTACGAGCAGTACTTC.

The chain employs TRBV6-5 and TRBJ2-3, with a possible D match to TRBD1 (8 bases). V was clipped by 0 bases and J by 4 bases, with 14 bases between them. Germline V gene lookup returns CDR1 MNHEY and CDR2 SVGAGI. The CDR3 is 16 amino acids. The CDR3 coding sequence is TGTGCCAGCAGTTACTCTCGGACAGGGAGGGCAGATACGCAGTATTTT. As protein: CASSYSRTGRADTQYF.

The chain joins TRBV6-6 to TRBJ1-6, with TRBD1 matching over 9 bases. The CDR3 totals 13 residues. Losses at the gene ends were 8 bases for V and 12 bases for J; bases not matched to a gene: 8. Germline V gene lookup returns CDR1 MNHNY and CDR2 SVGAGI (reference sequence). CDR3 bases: TGTGCCAGCGGGACAGGGTTTCCTTTACCCCTCCACTTT. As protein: CASGTGFPLPLHF.

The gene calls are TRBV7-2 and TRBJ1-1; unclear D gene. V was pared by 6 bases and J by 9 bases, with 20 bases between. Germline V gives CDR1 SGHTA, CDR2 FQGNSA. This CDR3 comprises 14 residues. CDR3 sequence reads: CASRQEVRSEKAFF. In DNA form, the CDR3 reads TGTGCCAGCAGGCAGGAGGTACGTTCGGAGAAAGCTTTCTTT.

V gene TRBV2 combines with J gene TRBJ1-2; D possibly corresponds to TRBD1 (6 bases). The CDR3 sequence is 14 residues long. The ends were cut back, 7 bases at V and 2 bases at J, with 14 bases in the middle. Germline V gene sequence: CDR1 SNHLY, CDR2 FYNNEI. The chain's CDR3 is CASILDSTNYGYTF. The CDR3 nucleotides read TGTGCCAGCATCTTGGACAGCACGAACTATGGCTACACCTTC.